The subject of this entry is one TCR beta chain. No antigen is known for it. Nothing much larger sits one base from this clone, and base qualities are not available. Spanning cysteine to phenylalanine, the CDR3 consists of 14 amino acids. Only the CDR3 region is kept as DNA, spanning 42 bases read in frame from base 1. V and J lose 7 bases and 0 bases, and a span of 10 bases separates them. The germline V gene supplies CDR1 MDHEN and CDR2 SYDVKM. This sample was included in a study of T cells in Graves' hyperthyroidism and ophthalmopathy (dated 2019 in TCRdb). For context, the study as a whole: Peripheral blood was collected at initial diagnosis, before any treatment. To identify TCR V-J signatures that set the groups apart, the researchers used a discovery cohort of 95 to 100 patients, made up of roughly 40 with Graves' ophthalmopathy and some 58 with stable Graves' hyperthyroidism. Prospective prediction of ophthalmopathy was tested in an independent validation cohort consisting of some 18 hyperthyroidism patients and approximately 16 patients who later progressed to ophthalmopathy. For training and testing, the approximately 92 patients in the discovery cohort were randomly divided in a 7:3 ratio. In about six Graves' hyperthyroidism patients, the study also compared T-cell repertoires from thyroid tissue with T-cell repertoires from blood. After blood sampling, hyperthyroidism patients were treated with methimazole at a starting dose of 30 mg daily, and ophthalmopathy patients were treated with high-dose intravenous methylprednisolone. The paper reports TCR Vbeta CDR3 sequencing of over 120 peripheral blood samples: around 45 ophthalmopathy, fewer than 80 hyperthyroidism and approximately 17 progressor patients.

Study-wide findings and limitations: A model built on a 13 V-J signature distinguished ophthalmopathy from stable hyperthyroidism, reaching roughly 88% sensitivity and around 81% specificity in cross-validation and 80%/75% in testing. Sample size was not statistically predetermined, and investigators were not blinded to group allocation. In validation, the model predicted progression to ophthalmopathy with 55% to 71% sensitivity and 72.22% specificity, a median of 6.5 months before onset. Blood samples also contained most of the expanded thyroid clonotypes (frequency above 0.001), which suggests that blood repertoires may reflect thyroid immune responses.

Stable Graves' hyperthyroidism was defined as no progression to ophthalmopathy during 18 months of follow-up. Hyperthyroidism patients were aged 18 to 65 years and newly diagnosed, with disease duration of less than 2 months. Any patient with an uncontrolled infection, another autoimmune disease, pregnancy or lactation was excluded. Diagnoses were established on the basis of clinical symptoms, serum thyroxine and TRAb, thyroid ultrasound, and orbital computed tomography. Ficoll-Paque density gradient centrifugation was used to isolate PBMCs from approximately 11 ml of fresh peripheral blood. Total RNA was extracted with Trizol reagent, and quality was checked on an Agilent 2100 Bioanalyzer. Amplification of TCR beta CDR3 regions was carried out from RNA transcripts. The TCR CDR3 was subjected to a first round of RT-PCR using the HTBI primer set and the Qiagen OneStep RT-PCR kit. The libraries were constructed in a second round of multiplex PCR and then size-selected and purified. Sequencing of the libraries was done on an Illumina HiSeq2000 using paired-end 100 bp reads. The original methods were these. SOAPnuke was used to process the raw data, throwing out any read that contained adapters or uncalled bases, had a mean Phred below 15, or lacked an exact constant-primer or identifier match. High-quality paired reads were merged with COPE v1.2.5, and unique nucleotide sequences were defined as clonotypes. Clonotypes were aligned to IMGT TRBV, TRBD and TRBJ reference segments using MiTCR v1.1. Only V-J combinations with frequency above 0.0001, covering roughly 99% of repertoires, were analysed. A TCS score was defined as the ratio of F50 (clonal expansion) to E x V (chaos), with BLOSUM62-based TCRdist applied between CDR3 peptides within each V-J. Welch's t-statistics and random forest reduced some 510 V-J features to roughly 13, which were used in a naive Bayes classifier (R e1071). The raw public data were reprocessed by TCRdb itself: fastp quality trimming at Q25, MiXCR clonotype calling, in-frame beta chains only. Entries are consolidated by CDR3 protein sequence, retaining the most common genes and DNA. TCRdb, rather than the study authors, made the V and J calls. The sample table contains around 600,000 distinct CDR3 sequences; only one count was recorded for around 16% of them. Together, the top ten hold approximately 7.4% of the sample.

The rearrangement joined TRBV28 to TRBJ2-1; too little of a D gene remains to name it. Specimen: blood. This receptor was obtained from a woman in her twenties or thirties with Graves' hyperthyroidism. The CDR3 loop reads CASKGFPSYNEQFF. The DNA sequence is given as TGTGCCAGCAAAGGATTCCCCTCCTACAATGAGCAGTTCTTC.